This TCR beta chain was sequenced for a study of blood T cell repertoires in COVID-19. Study context: Samples taken during acute and convalescent COVID-19 were collected in the United States, Italy and Spain. From T cells, B-cell-depleted T cells, or PBMCs came the material, which was cDNA or gDNA.

The CDR3 is made up of 17 amino acids. The V end lost 5 bases, the J end lost 0 bases, and 20 bases lay between the germline ends. Looked up from germline, CDR1 is SGHVS and CDR2 is FNYEAQ. Produced via immunoSEQ multiplex PCR; TCRdb's table is partial and in-frame only. Of 100,000 to 150,000 clones listed, under 85% are singletons. V gene TRBV7-6 combines with J gene TRBJ2-7, with TRBD2 as a possible D gene (6 bases). The sequence derives from a man aged 35 to 55 with active or convalescent COVID-19. The sequencing input was peripheral blood. CDR3 nucleotides: TGTGCCAGCAGCCCCCGTCCGGGGGACCATTCCTCCTACGAGCAGTACTTC. Protein: CASSPRPGDHSSYEQYF.